What follows are 24 T cell receptor beta chains derived from one specimen sequenced in a study of metastatic and nonmetastatic thyroid tumors. Every patient underwent thyroid surgery untreated. TCRdb re-clonotyped the PCR reads via MiXCR. Here the sample spans about 25,000 clones, 20% being singletons. Sequenced sample: blood. The receptors originated from a male donor with papillary thyroid cancer or a benign thyroid nodule (not recorded which). Some clones in this sample may be carry-over from other donors' samples.

This clone occurred many times. CDR3 protein: CASSIGRNTIYF. CDR3 nucleotides: TGTGCCAGTAGTATAGGGAGGAACACCATATATTTT. This chain connects TRBV19 to TRBJ1-3; D uncertain. Trimming pared 1 base from V and 7 bases from J, leaving 5 bases between. Germline CDR1 LNHDA, CDR2 SQIVND (reference sequence). The CDR3 extends over 12 amino acids.

This clone was found many times. The V and J genes are TRBV18 and TRBJ2-1, with a possible D match to TRBD2 (6 bases). This CDR3 has 15 residues. Germline V lookup: CDR1 KGHSH, CDR2 LQKENI. The ends were cut back, 4 bases at V and 0 bases at J, with 10 bases in the middle. This CDR3 reads CASSLGGSSYNEQFF. CDR3 in DNA: TGTGCCAGCTCACTCGGGGGTAGCTCCTACAATGAGCAGTTCTTC. Together with reference TRBV18 and TRBJ2-1, the CDR3 gives the full variable domain: NAGVMQNPRHLVRRRGQEARLRCSPMKGHSHVYWYRQLPEEGLKFMVYLQKENIIDESGMPKERFSAEFPKEGPSILRIQQVVRGDSAAYFCASSLGGSSYNEQFFGPGTRLTVL.

At least ten counts were recorded for this clone. This chain connects TRBV7-3 to TRBJ2-1, with a tentative D call TRBD2 (6 bases). CDR1 and CDR2 (germline): SGHTA, FQGTGA. CDR3 length: 16 residues. V lost 5 bases and J 4 bases, leaving 18 bases between the germline ends. CDR3 DNA: TGTGCCAGCAGCCGTACTACCGGGACTGGGTACAATGAGCAGTTCTTC. Its protein product is CASSRTTGTGYNEQFF.

This clone was detected ten times or more. No conserved phenylalanine or tryptophan is present at the end of the CDR3, so a read error is the likely explanation. This chain links TRBV13 with TRBJ2-5; D possibly corresponds to TRBD1 (6 bases). The CDR3 totals 13 residues. Trimming shortened V by 1 base and J by 4 bases, and 7 bases separated the two germline ends. Germline assignment: CDR1 PRHDT and CDR2 FYEKMQ (reference sequence). DNA of the CDR3: TGTGCCAGCAGCTTAGAAGGGGGAGAGACCCAGTACTCC. As protein: CASSLEGGETQYS.

J is TRBJ2-7 and V is TRBV5-8; D is possibly TRBD1 or TRBD2 (5 bases each). CDR1 is SGHTS, CDR2 YDEGEE, per germline. Trimming removed 1 base at V and 12 bases at J, with 14 bases between. The CDR3 loop spans 12 amino acids. The CDR3 DNA reads as TGTGCCAGCAGCTTGTGGGGGTACGACCCGTACTTC. It is translated as CASSLWGYDPYF.

Concerning this clone: The conserved phenylalanine or tryptophan is not found at the CDR3 terminus, so this likely reflects a read error. In DNA, the CDR3 is TGTGCCAGCAGCTTAGCCGGTAGCGGGCCCCCCACCTGGGAGCTGTTTTTA. Residues: CASSLAGSGPPTWELFL. J is TRBJ2-2 and V is TRBV7-8, with TRBD2 matching 7 bases. The germline V gene has CDR1 SGHVS and CDR2 FQNEAQ. This CDR3 region has 17 residues.

In its sample, this clone ranks as medium-sized. The same CDR3 also results from other DNA sequences found in this sample. The genes are TRBV5-1 and TRBJ2-7; 8 bases map to TRBD2. Per germline, CDR1 SGHRS and CDR2 YFSETQ. The J segment lost 5 bases and the V segment lost 5 bases, leaving 12 bases of the junction unmatched. The CDR3 length is 15 residues. CDR3 region: CASRAGGASGHEQYF. For the CDR3, the DNA is TGCGCCAGCAGGGCCGGGGGGGCGAGCGGCCACGAGCAGTACTTC.

This clone was counted ten times or more. This CDR3 is CASSKGDFNTGELFF. Written as DNA, the CDR3 is TGTGCCAGCAGTAAAGGGGACTTTAACACCGGGGAGCTGTTTTTT. V and J are TRBV6-1 and TRBJ2-2, with D tentatively TRBD2 (6 bases). CDR3 length: 15 residues. V was pared by 5 bases and J by 2 bases, with 12 bases between. CDR1 MNHNS and CDR2 SASEGT come from the germline V gene.

This clone was recorded many times. The V call is TRBV6-4, the J call TRBJ2-1; 9 nucleotides agree with TRBD2. CDR1 MRHNA and CDR2 SNTAGT come from the germline V gene. V was clipped by 6 bases and J by 7 bases; unmatched bases: 10. The CDR3 covers 15 residues. The CDR3 nucleotides read TGTGCCAGCAGCCCTGGGGCGGGAGGGTTAAATGAGCAGTTCTTC. This translates into CASSPGAGGLNEQFF.

This clone was counted ten times or more. The chain carries TRBV6-2 or TRBV6-3 and TRBJ2-7; perhaps TRBD2 as D (5 bases). Germline CDR1 is MNHEY and CDR2 is SVGEGT. The CDR3 consists of 13 residues. Deletions cut 5 bases from V and 1 base from J, with 9 bases between. The CDR3 spells CASSEEESYEQYF. In DNA form, the CDR3 reads TGTGCCAGCAGTGAGGAGGAGTCCTACGAGCAGTACTTC.

This clone was picked up a small number of times. The junction does not match germline at one end; this may be a read error. The rearrangement joins TRBV27 to TRBJ2-7; tentative D call: TRBD2 (7 bases). The germline CDR1 and CDR2 sequences are MNHEY and SMNVEV (reference sequence). The CDR3 is 15 amino acids. The CDR3 coding sequence is TGTGCAAGCACCCAGCTACTAGAGGGAGGGGGCGAGCAGTACTTC. Translating gives CASTQLLEGGGEQYF.

Note on this clone: No conserved phenylalanine or tryptophan ends this CDR3, so it is likely a read error. This rearrangement joins TRBV30 to TRBJ1-2; D is unresolved. Germline-derived CDR1 and CDR2 are GTSNPN and SVGIG (reference sequence). Trimming took off 4 bases at V and 7 bases at J, with 10 bases between the two ends. The CDR3 loop spans 11 amino acids. The chain's CDR3 is CAWTIVRGYTL. The CDR3 DNA sequence: TGTGCCTGGACTATTGTTCGTGGCTACACCTTG.

This clone showed up just a few times. The chain recombines TRBV28 with TRBJ1-1; no reliable D call. The CDR3 is 14 amino acids. The V and J ends lost 5 bases and 0 bases respectively, with 10 bases between them. CDR1 and CDR2 (germline): MDHEN, SYDVKM. The CDR3 protein is CASSGIRLNTEAFF. The DNA of the CDR3 is TGTGCCAGCAGTGGGATCAGGTTGAACACTGAAGCTTTCTTT. The entire variable domain, with the rest obtained from reference TRBV28 and TRBJ1-1, is as follows: DVKVTQSSRYLVKRTGEKVFLECVQDMDHENMFWYRQDPGLGLRLIYFSYDVKMKEKGDIPEGYSVSREKKERFSLILESASTNQTSMYLCASSGIRLNTEAFFGQGTRLTVV.

This clone appeared once. At one end the junction does not follow the germline gene, possibly because of a read error. The chain joins TRBV6-5 to TRBJ1-1; D is perhaps TRBD1 (5 bases). Germline loops: CDR1 MNHEY, CDR2 SVGAGI. The CDR3 is 15 residues long. The CDR3 nucleotides are TGTGCCAGCAGTTACGGGGCGATCGGACTAACTGAAGCTTTGTTT. Encoded protein: CASSYGAIGLTEALF.

At least ten counts were recorded for this clone. The CDR3 is CASSQVRDLNTGELFF. In DNA, the CDR3 is TGTGCCAGCAGCCAAGTCCGGGACCTGAACACCGGGGAGCTGTTTTTT. This chain connects TRBV4-2 to TRBJ2-2, with D perhaps matching TRBD1 or TRBD2 (5 bases each). The germline V gene has CDR1 LGHNA and CDR2 YNFKEQ. The CDR3 runs to 16 residues. V was pared by 1 base and J by 1 base, with 10 bases between.

This clone was seen repeatedly, ten times or more. The rearrangement uses TRBV6-6 and TRBJ1-2; 7 nucleotides match TRBD1. Germline V gene lookup returns CDR1 MNHNY and CDR2 SVGAGI (reference sequence). V shed 2 bases and J 7 bases; nucleotides not matched to a gene: 7. CDR3 length equals 14 residues. The CDR3 DNA reads as TGTGCCAGCAGTTACCGAATCCGGGACAGTGGCTACACCTTC. Protein: CASSYRIRDSGYTF.

There are many counts of this clone. The rearrangement uses TRBV7-9 and TRBJ2-6, with D perhaps matching TRBD1 (6 bases). V gave up 9 bases and J gave up 0 bases, with 9 bases separating them. Germline V lookup: CDR1 SEHNR, CDR2 FQNEAQ (reference sequence). The CDR3 has 14 residues. CDR3 nucleotide sequence: TGTGCCAGGGACAGTTACTCTGGGGCCAACGTCCTGACTTTC. Its protein is CARDSYSGANVLTF.

This clone was seen at least ten times. The J gene is TRBJ1-1, the V gene TRBV5-1, with TRBD1 identical over 7 bases. CDR3 length equals 14 residues. Germline assignment: CDR1 SGHRS and CDR2 YFSETQ. V lost 4 bases, J lost 6 bases, and 9 bases stayed unmatched. The CDR3 DNA follows: TGCGCCAGCAGCCGACAGGGTCGGGGCGCTGAAGCTTTCTTT. It is translated as CASSRQGRGAEAFF.

This clone has more than one count but fewer than ten. The chain links TRBV6-4 to TRBJ2-3; 11 nucleotides line up with TRBD2. After removal of 5 bases from V and 2 bases from J, the junction contained 6 bases not matched to a gene. The CDR3 sequence is 16 residues long. CDR1 MRHNA and CDR2 SNTAGT come from the germline V gene. The CDR3, as DNA: TGTGCCAGCAGTCCGGATAGCGGGGGGGCCACAGATACGCAGTATTTT. It is translated as CASSPDSGGATDTQYF.

Details on this clone: An end of the junction differs from the germline gene, which may be a read error. The rearrangement uses TRBV24-1 and TRBJ1-3; D is unclear. The V gene's germline CDR1 is KGHDR and CDR2 SFDVKD. The CDR3 consists of 14 residues. CDR3 amino acids: CATSDWRGGNTIYF. The CDR3 DNA is TGTGCCACCAGTGATTGGCGGGGAGGAAACACCATATATTTC.

This clone was found many times. The V and J genes are TRBV5-1 and TRBJ1-3; no reliable D call. This CDR3 comprises 14 residues. The germline CDR1 and CDR2 sequences are SGHRS and YFSETQ. V shed 0 bases and J shed 0 bases, with 4 bases lying between them. The DNA of the CDR3 is TGCGCCAGCAGCTTGGGGAGCTCTGGAAACACCATATATTTT. This gives the protein CASSLGSSGNTIYF.

This clone occurred many times. The chain recombines TRBV3-1 with TRBJ1-1; no reliable D call. Germline V gene sequence: CDR1 LGHDT, CDR2 YNNKEL (reference sequence). With 2 bases removed from V and 6 bases from J, the gap between germline ends came to 4 bases. CDR3 length: 11 residues. CDR3 DNA: TGTGCCAGCAGCCAAACAGCTGAAGCTTTCTTT. Its translation: CASSQTAEAFF.

This clone is medium-sized by share. V and J are TRBV4-1 and TRBJ2-5; TRBD2 might be the D (6 bases). This CDR3 contains 15 residues. Looked up from germline, CDR1 is MGHRA and CDR2 is YSYEKL. Trimming removed 0 bases from V and 1 base from J, with 9 bases in between. The CDR3 reads CASSQDMGGQETQYF. CDR3 in DNA: TGCGCCAGCAGCCAAGATATGGGGGGCCAAGAGACCCAGTACTTC.

This clone rates as medium-sized (0.01 to 0.1%). The chain employs TRBV10-3 and TRBJ2-7, with 9 bases identical to TRBD1. The CDR3 loop spans 15 amino acids. Per germline, CDR1 ENHRY and CDR2 SYGVKD. V was pared by 4 bases and J by 1 base, with 5 bases of the junction left unmatched. CDR3 bases: TGTGCCATCAGTGGACGGACAGGGGTTTCCTACGAGCAGTACTTC. This gives the protein CAISGRTGVSYEQYF.